This T cell receptor beta chain was obtained from a study of blood T cell repertoires in COVID-19. Study information: Acute and convalescent COVID-19 samples came from the United States, Italy and Spain. Sources were T cells, B-cell-depleted T cells, or PBMCs; the material itself was cDNA or gDNA.

Seattle's enrolled individuals joined amid active infection and were then monitored longitudinally. Germline values: CDR1 SGHNT, CDR2 YENEEA. Deletions cut 5 bases from V and 2 bases from J, with 20 bases between. The CDR3 consists of 17 residues. Authors' analysis steps: For nucleated cells, counts were estimated from reference gene primer amplification. Profiled with immunoSEQ multiplex PCR; TCRdb holds only in-frame clones, not every one. The V and J calls and the clone size are those of that table, but D and trimming were determined from the DNA. The sample holds over 150,000 clones, 70% to 90% seen once.

The rearrangement joins TRBV11-3 to TRBJ2-3; D possibly corresponds to TRBD2 (5 bases). Sequencing was performed on peripheral blood. The receptor was derived from a man between 60 and 75 years old with COVID-19, enrolled during active disease. CDR3 nucleotides: TGTGCCAGCAGCCGGACTCCTCTCTCCCGTGTCACAGATACGCAGTATTTT. Translated: CASSRTPLSRVTDTQYF.